This T cell receptor (beta chain) was sequenced during a study of blood T cell repertoires in COVID-19. Across the whole study: The samples span acute and convalescent COVID-19 from the United States, Italy and Spain. PBMCs, B-cell-depleted T cells, or T cells provided the cDNA or gDNA that made up the material.

The V and J ends lost 6 bases and 4 bases respectively, with 12 bases between them. Germline loops: CDR1 MDHEN, CDR2 SYDVKM. This CDR3 contains 13 residues. Methods used by the authors: By means of reference gene primer amplification, nucleated cell counts were estimated. Libraries were prepared by immunoSEQ multiplex PCR; TCRdb keeps only in-frame clonotypes and omits some of them. V and J calls and clone size are those listed in that table; D and trimming were worked out from the DNA. The sample has about 220,000 clones; 84% are singletons. The sequence was obtained from a man aged 35 to 55 who had recovered from COVID-19. The genes are TRBV28 and TRBJ1-1; D perhaps matches TRBD1 (5 bases). Sequencing input: peripheral blood. The CDR3 coding sequence is TGTGCCAGCAGGGGGGGTGGAGGCACTGAAGCTTTCTTT. This sequence encodes CASRGGGGTEAFF.